The 20 T cell receptor beta chains below come from one sample, sequenced in a study of identical twins. TCRdb called the 5' RACE reads again in MiXCR, with one record for every CDR3 protein. The sample carries around 510,000 distinct CDR3 sequences, roughly an eighth recorded once. The data were also submitted as part of a second study, on yellow fever vaccine responses in identical twins.

Sequenced material: CD4+ T cells sorted from blood. Source of these receptors: a woman between 18 and 29 years old in good health.

The table lists this clonotype with a few counts. V usage is TRBV28 and J usage is TRBJ2-7; TRBD2 agrees at 9 bases. Per germline, CDR1 MDHEN and CDR2 SYDVKM. This CDR3 comprises 15 residues. V trimming: 1 base; J trimming: 3 bases; junction bases outside the gene matches: 4. The CDR3 DNA follows: TGTGCCAGCAGTTTATTTGCTAGCGGGAACTACGAGCAGTACTTC. Translated: CASSLFASGNYEQYF.

This clonotype was counted at least ten times. This rearrangement joins TRBV5-1 to TRBJ1-1, with TRBD1 as a possible D gene (5 bases). Trimming took 4 bases from V and 1 from J, leaving 11 bases between them. CDR3 length: 14 amino acids. Germline lookup yields CDR1 SGHRS and CDR2 YFSETQ. As DNA, the CDR3 is TGCGCCAGCAGCCTTATGACAGCGAACACTGAAGCTTTCTTT. This sequence encodes CASSLMTANTEAFF.

The genes are TRBV6-4 and TRBJ1-5; D is ambiguous. The CDR3 is 16 amino acids. Germline assignment: CDR1 MRHNA and CDR2 SNTAGT. Trimming took off 0 bases at V and 4 bases at J, with 13 bases between the two ends. The CDR3 region has the DNA TGTGCCAGCAGTGACTCGAGGAAAGGGAATAATCAGCCCCAGCATTTT. Translation: CASSDSRKGNNQPQHF.

This clonotype occurred many times. The chain carries TRBV11-2 and TRBJ2-1, with 7 bases fitting TRBD2. After removal of 5 bases from V and 1 base from J, the junction contained 8 bases not matched to a gene. Germline values: CDR1 SGHAT, CDR2 FQNNGV. The CDR3 has 16 amino acids. CDR3 sequence: CASSTPLGGSYNEQFF. CDR3 coding DNA: TGTGCCAGCAGCACCCCTCTCGGGGGGTCCTACAATGAGCAGTTCTTC.

V usage is TRBV5-5 and J usage is TRBJ2-7, with TRBD2 matching over 10 bases. Germline V gives CDR1 SGHKS, CDR2 YYEKEE (reference sequence). The CDR3 consists of 17 residues. J gave up 2 bases and V 0 bases, and 8 bases lay outside the gene matches. The CDR3 coding sequence is TGTGCCAGCAGCTTGGGGCTAGCGGGAGCCCATCCCTACGAGCAGTACTTC. This encodes CASSLGLAGAHPYEQYF.

This clonotype has only a few counts. CDR3: CASSYSALGQPQHF. The CDR3 DNA reads as TGTGCCAGCAGTTACTCAGCCCTGGGTCAGCCCCAGCATTTT. The chain carries TRBV6-5 and TRBJ1-5; no firm D call. Germline V lookup: CDR1 MNHEY, CDR2 SVGAGI. V lost 0 bases and J 6 bases, leaving 9 bases between the germline ends. The CDR3 covers 14 residues.

This clonotype was counted a few times. V and J are TRBV5-4 and TRBJ2-7; D is tentatively TRBD1 or TRBD2 (5 bases each). This CDR3 has 12 residues. CDR1 SGHNT and CDR2 YYREEE come from the germline V gene (reference sequence). V dropped 4 bases and J dropped 4 bases, with 9 bases sitting between them. The CDR3 DNA sequence: TGTGCCAGCAGCGGGGACGCATACGAGCAGTACTTC. Amino acids: CASSGDAYEQYF.

This clonotype was observed a few times. V usage is TRBV6-6 and J usage is TRBJ2-5, with D hard to call. CDR3 length: 12 amino acids. Germline CDR1 reads MNHNY; CDR2 reads SVGAGI (reference sequence). Trimming left V 7 bases short and J 5 bases short, with 11 bases between. Here the CDR3 DNA reads TGTGCCAGCACTAGTTATTTCGAGACCCAGTACTTC. Protein product: CASTSYFETQYF.

With regard to this clonotype: One end of the junction fails to match germline, which may point to a read error. The rearrangement links TRBV9 to TRBJ2-5, with 9 positions matching TRBD2. Germline V gene lookup returns CDR1 SGDLS and CDR2 YYNGEE. The CDR3 is 16 amino acids. CDR3 protein: CAGSVRGRGGQETQYF. The CDR3, as DNA: TGTGCCGGCAGCGTCCGCGGGAGGGGAGGCCAAGAGACCCAGTACTTC.

The J gene is TRBJ2-2, the V gene TRBV7-2; D ambiguous. The CDR3 has 16 amino acids. Germline-derived CDR1 and CDR2 are SGHTA and FQGNSA. The ends were cut back, 2 bases at V and 0 bases at J, with 10 bases in the middle. In DNA, the CDR3 is TGTGCCAGCAGCTTATTTAGCAGTTCGAACACCGGGGAGCTGTTTTTT. Its protein is CASSLFSSSNTGELFF.

The J gene is TRBJ2-2, the V gene TRBV2; 9 bases fit TRBD1. The CDR3 is made up of 14 amino acids. V gave up 7 bases and J gave up 5 bases; unmatched junction bases: 5. From germline, CDR1 is SNHLY and CDR2 FYNNEI. The CDR3 DNA is TGTGCCAGCACCTGGGACAGGGTAACCGGGGAGCTGTTTTTT. It codes for CASTWDRVTGELFF.

This clonotype was counted a few times. The chain recombines TRBV6-5 with TRBJ1-6; D not certain. This CDR3 has 18 amino acids. Germline CDR1 and CDR2: MNHEY and SVGAGI. Trimming left V 0 bases short and J 0 bases short, with 12 bases between. CDR3 sequence (DNA): TGTGCCAGCAGTTACTCGATCCCAAAGAGCTCCTATAATTCACCCCTCCACTTT. Translated, it gives CASSYSIPKSSYNSPLHF.

This clonotype was found a few times. The chain is built from TRBV7-2 and TRBJ2-7; TRBD2 agrees at 13 bases. CDR1 and CDR2 (germline): SGHTA, FQGNSA. J lost 6 bases, V lost 1 base, and 6 bases had no gene match. The CDR3 contains 16 residues. In DNA, the CDR3 is TGTGCCAGCAGCTTAGGGACTAGCGGGGGACCTCGCGAGCAGTACTTC. The encoded protein is CASSLGTSGGPREQYF. Based on the CDR3 plus reference TRBV7-2 and TRBJ2-7, the full variable domain is GAGVSQSPSNKVTEKGKDVELRCDPISGHTALYWYRQSLGQGLEFLIYFQGNSAPDKSGLPSDRFSAERTGGSVSTLTIQRTQQEDSAVYLCASSLGTSGGPREQYFGPGTRLTVT.

This clonotype was seen repeatedly, ten times or more. The chain couples TRBV11-2 to TRBJ2-7, with D maybe TRBD2 (6 bases). Germline CDR1 reads SGHAT; CDR2 reads FQNNGV. This CDR3 comprises 16 residues. Trimming stripped 1 base from V and 6 bases from J, with 19 bases between. The CDR3 bases are TGTGCCAGCAGCTTAGTGCTAGGAGGGTCTGACCGCGAGCAGTACTTC. It encodes CASSLVLGGSDREQYF.

The V and J genes are TRBV20-1 and TRBJ2-7, with 10 bases that match TRBD2. The CDR3 totals 16 residues. Per the germline V gene, CDR1 is DFQATT and CDR2 is SNEGSKA (reference sequence). V lost 5 bases and J lost 4; bases outside the gene matches: 14. The CDR3 DNA reads TGCAGTGCTCGCCCCTCCAGTCTAGCGGGAGTATACGAGCAGTACTTC. This encodes CSARPSSLAGVYEQYF.

The J gene is TRBJ2-5, the V gene TRBV7-2, with D possibly matching TRBD1 (6 bases). Trimming cost V 0 bases and J 6 bases, with 11 bases left between them. Per the germline V gene, CDR1 is SGHTA and CDR2 is FQGNSA. The CDR3 is made up of 14 amino acids. The CDR3 protein is CASSLAGAGKTQYF. The CDR3 nucleotides are TGTGCCAGCAGCTTAGCGGGGGCGGGCAAGACCCAGTACTTC.

This clonotype was counted ten times or more. This chain links TRBV20-1 with TRBJ2-2; D ambiguous. The CDR3 is 14 amino acids. Trimming pared 3 bases from V and 6 bases from J, leaving 14 bases between. The germline V gene encodes CDR1 DFQATT and CDR2 SNEGSKA (reference sequence). The CDR3 protein is CSARLNMAAGELFF. CDR3 sequence (DNA): TGCAGTGCTAGGCTAAACATGGCGGCCGGGGAGCTGTTTTTT.

This rearrangement joins TRBV10-3 to TRBJ1-2; the D is unclear. In germline, CDR1 is ENHRY, CDR2 SYGVKD. The CDR3 is 13 amino acids. V shed 7 bases and J shed 2 bases, with 11 bases lying between them. CDR3 sequence (DNA): TGTGCCATCAAAGTATCAGAAAACTATGGCTACACCTTC. Translated: CAIKVSENYGYTF.

The V call is TRBV28, the J call TRBJ2-2; 10 bases match TRBD1. Germline V gene lookup returns CDR1 MDHEN and CDR2 SYDVKM. The V and J ends lost 4 bases and 5 bases, in that order; junction bases with no gene match: 7. This CDR3 is 16 amino acids long. The CDR3, as DNA: TGTGCCAGCAGTTCTTCCGGGACAGGGGCAACCGGGGAGCTGTTTTTT. Residues: CASSSSGTGATGELFF. Full variable domain (remainder filled in from reference TRBV28 and TRBJ2-2): DVKVTQSSRYLVKRTGEKVFLECVQDMDHENMFWYRQDPGLGLRLIYFSYDVKMKEKGDIPEGYSVSREKKERFSLILESASTNQTSMYLCASSSSGTGATGELFFGEGSRLTVL.

This clonotype came up a few times. The chain joins TRBV5-1 to TRBJ2-5; 10 bases align to TRBD1. CDR3 length: 15 residues. Looked up from germline, CDR1 is SGHRS and CDR2 is YFSETQ. V shed 5 bases, J shed 4 bases, and the junction held 8 bases outside the gene matches. This CDR3 reads CASSPQGQGIETQYF. CDR3 DNA: TGCGCCAGCAGTCCGCAGGGACAGGGGATAGAGACCCAGTACTTC.